These T cell receptor beta chains were read from a single sample in a study of naive and memory T cell subsets. TCRdb reanalysed the UMI-ligation and nested PCR reads using MiXCR and keeps one entry per CDR3 protein. The sample includes about 17,000 distinct CDR3 sequences, 8% to 9.5% seen only once; the top ten take roughly 24%. Source material: central memory CD8+ T cells from blood. All receptors derive from a human donor in good health. CDR3s include the opening cysteine and the closing phenylalanine or tryptophan. The D gene is left open where the match is weak. Clone size is stated in some rows and not others, as once, few, many or a class when expanded.

j_call: TRBJ1-2; v_call: TRBV12-3/TRBV12-4; d_call: TRBD1; clone_size: many; cdr3_aa: CASSRTGRAYGYTF; cdr3_nt: TGTGCCAGCAGCAGGACAGGGAGGGCATATGGCTACACCTTC
j_call: TRBJ2-6; v_call: TRBV7-3; d_call: -; clone_size: -; cdr3_aa: CASSPHGGANVLTF; cdr3_nt: TGTGCCAGCAGCCCCCACGGAGGGGCCAACGTCCTGACTTTC
j_call: TRBJ2-7; v_call: TRBV11-3; d_call: -; clone_size: many; cdr3_aa: CASSSYGDYEQYF; cdr3_nt: TGTGCCAGCAGCTCTTACGGCGACTACGAGCAGTACTTC
j_call: TRBJ1-2; v_call: TRBV29-1; d_call: -; clone_size: -; cdr3_aa: CSVEEAENRLYYGYTF; cdr3_nt: TGCAGCGTTGAAGAAGCGGAGAACCGGCTGTACTATGGCTACACCTTC
j_call: TRBJ2-3; v_call: TRBV7-2; d_call: TRBD2; clone_size: medium-sized; cdr3_aa: CASSLIAGRTDTQYF; cdr3_nt: TGTGCCAGCAGCTTGATAGCGGGACGCACAGATACGCAGTATTTT
j_call: TRBJ1-1; v_call: TRBV12-3/TRBV12-4; d_call: -; clone_size: few; cdr3_aa: CASSPKLEATEAFF; cdr3_nt: TGTGCCAGCAGTCCAAAGTTGGAAGCCACTGAAGCTTTCTTT
j_call: TRBJ2-7; v_call: TRBV4-3; d_call: TRBD1; clone_size: -; cdr3_aa: CASSLSVPGTGDGEQYF; cdr3_nt: TGCGCCAGCAGCCTCTCCGTTCCCGGGACAGGGGACGGTGAGCAGTACTTC
j_call: TRBJ2-7; v_call: TRBV7-8; d_call: -; clone_size: medium-sized; cdr3_aa: CASSQLGPAFYEQYF; cdr3_nt: TGTGCCAGCAGCCAACTCGGGCCCGCGTTCTACGAGCAGTACTTC
j_call: TRBJ2-1; v_call: TRBV28; d_call: -; clone_size: many; cdr3_aa: CASSLVRQAYNEQFF; cdr3_nt: TGTGCCAGCAGTTTGGTGAGACAGGCCTACAATGAGCAGTTCTTC
j_call: TRBJ2-6; v_call: TRBV12-3/TRBV12-4; d_call: -; clone_size: many; cdr3_aa: CASSSAGSHSGANVLTF; cdr3_nt: TGTGCCAGCAGTTCGGCAGGCTCCCACTCTGGGGCCAACGTCCTGACTTTC
j_call: TRBJ1-2; v_call: TRBV27; d_call: -; clone_size: many; cdr3_aa: CASSSGSNPETYGYTF; cdr3_nt: TGTGCCAGCAGTTCTGGGAGTAATCCTGAAACCTATGGCTACACCTTC
j_call: TRBJ1-5; v_call: TRBV19; d_call: -; clone_size: -; cdr3_aa: CASSIRGDQPQHF; cdr3_nt: TGTGCCAGTAGTATAAGAGGGGATCAGCCCCAGCATTTT
j_call: TRBJ1-6; v_call: TRBV6-2/TRBV6-3; d_call: TRBD1; clone_size: -; cdr3_aa: CASSYGDRDNSPLHF; cdr3_nt: TGTGCCAGCAGTTACGGGGACAGGGATAATTCACCCCTCCACTTT
j_call: TRBJ2-7; v_call: TRBV6-5; d_call: TRBD1; clone_size: few; cdr3_aa: CASSPGQGMTDEQYF; cdr3_nt: TGTGCCAGCAGCCCAGGACAGGGGATGACGGACGAGCAGTACTTC
j_call: TRBJ2-1; v_call: TRBV4-3; d_call: -; clone_size: few; cdr3_aa: CASSLWSGYNEQFF; cdr3_nt: TGCGCCAGCAGCCTCTGGTCTGGGTACAATGAGCAGTTCTTC
j_call: TRBJ2-2; v_call: TRBV20-1; d_call: TRBD1; clone_size: many; cdr3_aa: CSARPFDRGDTGELFF; cdr3_nt: TGCAGTGCTAGACCTTTCGACAGGGGCGACACCGGGGAGCTGTTTTTT
j_call: TRBJ2-2; v_call: TRBV6-2/TRBV6-3; d_call: -; clone_size: -; cdr3_aa: CASSYAREAGELFF; cdr3_nt: TGTGCCAGCAGTTACGCCCGGGAAGCGGGGGAGCTGTTTTTT
j_call: TRBJ2-7; v_call: TRBV20-1; d_call: TRBD2; clone_size: few; cdr3_aa: CSARPLLAGEQYF; cdr3_nt: TGCAGTGCTAGACCCCTACTAGCGGGGGAGCAGTACTTC
j_call: TRBJ2-2; v_call: TRBV15; d_call: TRBD2; clone_size: few; cdr3_aa: CATSRDREAGELFF; cdr3_nt: TGTGCCACCAGCAGAGATCGGGAGGCCGGGGAGCTGTTTTTT
j_call: TRBJ2-1; v_call: TRBV11-3; d_call: TRBD2; clone_size: few; cdr3_aa: CASSRRTSGFHEQFF; cdr3_nt: TGTGCCAGCAGCCGTCGGACTAGCGGTTTCCATGAGCAGTTCTTC
j_call: TRBJ2-3; v_call: TRBV4-3; d_call: -; clone_size: few; cdr3_aa: CASSQRLTTWSTDTQYF; cdr3_nt: TGCGCCAGCAGCCAGCGCCTTACTACCTGGAGCACAGATACGCAGTATTTT
j_call: TRBJ2-3; v_call: TRBV12-3/TRBV12-4; d_call: -; clone_size: -; cdr3_aa: CASSFLPDTQYF; cdr3_nt: TGTGCCAGCAGTTTCTTGCCAGATACGCAGTATTTT
j_call: TRBJ2-5; v_call: TRBV11-2; d_call: TRBD2; clone_size: few; cdr3_aa: CASSTQGGRVSGETQYF; cdr3_nt: TGTGCCAGCAGCACCCAGGGTGGGAGGGTCAGTGGAGAGACCCAGTACTTC
j_call: TRBJ2-5; v_call: TRBV29-1; d_call: -; clone_size: -; cdr3_aa: CSVGETQETQYF; cdr3_nt: TGCAGCGTTGGTGAGACACAAGAGACCCAGTACTTC
j_call: TRBJ2-3; v_call: TRBV4-3; d_call: -; clone_size: many; cdr3_aa: CASSQGEGVSDTQYF; cdr3_nt: TGCGCCAGCAGCCAAGGAGAGGGAGTTTCAGATACGCAGTATTTT
j_call: TRBJ2-5; v_call: TRBV28; d_call: -; clone_size: many; cdr3_aa: CASSLNIKETQYF; cdr3_nt: TGTGCCAGCAGTTTAAACATAAAAGAGACCCAGTACTTC
j_call: TRBJ2-3; v_call: TRBV28; d_call: -; clone_size: many; cdr3_aa: CASSLLAGQAAEYF; cdr3_nt: TGTGCCAGCAGTTTATTAGCGGGACAGGCCGCGGAGTATTTT
j_call: TRBJ2-1; v_call: TRBV29-1; d_call: TRBD2; clone_size: few; cdr3_aa: CSGRLAEYNEQFF; cdr3_nt: TGCAGCGGCAGACTAGCGGAATACAATGAGCAGTTCTTC